This TCR beta chain is drawn from a study of coeliac disease (dated by TCRdb to between 2022 and 2023). With regard to the full study: Coeliac patients were categorised as having newly diagnosed active disease, refractory coeliac disease type I, or disease controlled by a gluten-free diet. Because high-resolution HLA typing was not available, biased TRBV7-2 usage was examined as a proof of principle. Next-generation sequencing of rearranged TRB and TRG CDR3 regions was used on small intestinal lymphocyte fractions taken from coeliac and non-coeliac patients. The goal was to describe the TR repertoires of small intestinal T cells in active coeliac disease, in refractory type I coeliac disease, and in coeliac disease treated with a gluten-free diet. A total of roughly 30 patients took part in the full study: about 22 had serologically confirmed coeliac disease and 8 were controls with non-small intestinal disorders. TRB sequencing was successfully performed on samples from around 29 subjects, among which about two dozen paired bulk unsorted intraepithelial and lamina propria cell samples were included. Broad study findings and their caveats: The separation of intraepithelial from lamina propria cells did not yield high-purity fractions, so cross-contamination between compartments was possible. The approach was considered by the authors to be unsuitable for unbiased detection of gliadin-specific T cells, as gliadin-specific T cells are scarce and rarely shared between patients. TRB repertoires were mostly private, with most amino acid sequences found in only one sample, and V-gene usage showed no significant difference between disease groups. Active coeliac intraepithelial and lamina propria samples had lower TRB and TRG repertoire clonality than controls, suggesting that diverse T cells were recruited.

Library preparation used the immunoSEQ multiplex PCR assay. Using reverse primers that targeted J gene segments together with forward primers that targeted V gene segments, the TR loci were amplified in a multiplexed PCR. The Illumina HiSeq System was used to sequence the amplified CDR3 regions. The study's processing was this. To strip out PCR and sequencing errors and collapse the data into unique sequences, a nearest-neighbour algorithm merged closely related reads. Each repertoire was summarised by clonality and by T cell density, with T cell density defined as TR molecules per amount of genomic DNA input. CDR3 amino acid sequences present in at least 80% of unsorted samples were defined as public TRs and were then tested for differential abundance between coeliac and control samples. Differences in clonality and density between disease groups were tested by Kruskal-Wallis tests, followed by Dunn post-tests. As stored in TCRdb, this immuneACCESS dataset retains in-frame rearrangements with V and J assigned. A fraction of the clones does not appear; measured against another copy, unresolved V genes explain less than half of the discrepancy, and the remainder lacks a known reason. V, J and clone size reflect that table, while D and trimming were determined from the DNA. The sample table holds 4,000 or so clones, of which over 60% were seen once. Of the sample, around 5.7% falls within the top ten clones.

Aliquots of approximately 460,000 cells were frozen in DMSO/FBS in liquid nitrogen, and a single aliquot per fraction was used for sequencing. Every one of the 30 patients in the study had endoscopy and a small intestinal biopsy. Intraepithelial cells were released from biopsies by stirring for one hour at 37 degrees C in RPMI containing EGTA, MgCl2 and 1% FBS. Genomic DNA was extracted from frozen unsorted cell fractions using the Qiagen DNeasy blood extraction kit. Regarding this clone: Which antigen it targets is not known. Base qualities are not provided; no much larger clone lies one nucleotide away.

The CDR3, cysteine through phenylalanine, is 15 amino acids long. The read is trimmed to its CDR3 DNA, 45 bases read in frame from base 1. The CDR1 and CDR2 encoded by the germline V gene are LGHNA and YSLEER. V was cut back by 1 base and J by 7 bases, leaving a gap of 11 bases between them. The source is a woman aged 55-69 years with active celiac disease. Sequencing input: intraepithelial lymphocytes from the gut. The meaning of the sample's cell subset or site label: intraepithelial cell (IEC) fraction of small intestinal biopsy. The rearranged segments are TRBV4-3 and TRBJ2-6; a weak D assignment points to TRBD2 (5 bases agree). The CDR3 has the sequence CASSQVSEGANVLTF. The base sequence is TGCGCCAGCAGCCAAGTGAGTGAGGGTGCCAACGTCCTGACTTTC.